This TCR beta chain was profiled in a study of blood T cell repertoires in COVID-19. Germline-derived CDR1 and CDR2 are MNHEY and SVGAGI. V lost 5 bases and J 10 bases, leaving 17 bases between the germline ends. This CDR3 region has 13 residues. Original processing methods: For nucleated cells, counts were estimated from reference gene primer amplification. The assay was immunoSEQ multiplex PCR, and TCRdb's table has in-frame clones only and misses some. V, J and clone size are those of that table, while D and trimming were read from the DNA. Of around 260,000 clones listed, about 87% were seen once; the top ten hold about 5%.

The V call is TRBV6-5, the J call TRBJ1-2, with D possibly TRBD1 on 6 matching bases. Source material: peripheral blood. The clonotype was recovered from an older woman with COVID-19, enrolled during active disease. This CDR3 is CASSPQGLVSYTF. CDR3 sequence (DNA): TGTGCCAGCAGTCCACAGGGACTAGTTTCCTACACCTTC.